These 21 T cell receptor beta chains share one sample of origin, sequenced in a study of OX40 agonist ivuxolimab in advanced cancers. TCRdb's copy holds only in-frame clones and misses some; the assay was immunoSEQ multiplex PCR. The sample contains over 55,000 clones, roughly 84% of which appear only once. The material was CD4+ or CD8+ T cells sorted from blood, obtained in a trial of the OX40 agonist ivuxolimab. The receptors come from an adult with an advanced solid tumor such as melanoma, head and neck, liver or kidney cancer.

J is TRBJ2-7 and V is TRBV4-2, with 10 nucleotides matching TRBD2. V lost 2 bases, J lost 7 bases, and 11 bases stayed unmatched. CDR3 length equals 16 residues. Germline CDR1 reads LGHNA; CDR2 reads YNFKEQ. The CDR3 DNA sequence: TGTGCCAGCAGCCAACGGTCCGGGACTAGCGAAAGGGAGCAGTACTTC. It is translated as CASSQRSGTSEREQYF.

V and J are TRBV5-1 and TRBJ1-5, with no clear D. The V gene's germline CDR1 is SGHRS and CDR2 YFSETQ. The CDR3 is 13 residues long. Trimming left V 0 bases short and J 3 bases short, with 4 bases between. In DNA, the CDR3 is TGCGCCAGCAGCTTGGCCATCAATCAGCCCCAGCATTTT. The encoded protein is CASSLAINQPQHF.

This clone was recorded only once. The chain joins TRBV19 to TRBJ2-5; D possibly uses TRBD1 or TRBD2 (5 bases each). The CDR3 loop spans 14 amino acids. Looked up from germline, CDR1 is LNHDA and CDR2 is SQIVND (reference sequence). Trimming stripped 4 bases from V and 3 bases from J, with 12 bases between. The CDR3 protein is CASSTTGPKETQYF. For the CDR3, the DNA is TGTGCCAGTAGTACCACGGGACCCAAAGAGACCCAGTACTTC.

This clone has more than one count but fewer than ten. CDR3 protein: CASSAGLGYEQYF. As DNA, the CDR3 is TGTGCCAGCAGTGCGGGACTAGGGTACGAGCAGTACTTC. The genes are TRBV5-4 and TRBJ2-7, with 8 bases aligning to TRBD2. The V segment lost 5 bases and the J segment 4 bases; nucleotides outside the gene matches: 5. CDR1 is SGHNT and CDR2 is YYREEE in the germline V gene (reference sequence). The CDR3 sequence is 13 residues long.

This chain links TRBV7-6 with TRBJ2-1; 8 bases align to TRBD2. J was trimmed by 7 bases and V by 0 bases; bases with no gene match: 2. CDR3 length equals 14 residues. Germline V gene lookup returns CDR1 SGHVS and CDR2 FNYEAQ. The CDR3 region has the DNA TGTGCCAGCAGCTTAGCTAGCGGGGTTAATGAGCAGTTCTTC. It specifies CASSLASGVNEQFF.

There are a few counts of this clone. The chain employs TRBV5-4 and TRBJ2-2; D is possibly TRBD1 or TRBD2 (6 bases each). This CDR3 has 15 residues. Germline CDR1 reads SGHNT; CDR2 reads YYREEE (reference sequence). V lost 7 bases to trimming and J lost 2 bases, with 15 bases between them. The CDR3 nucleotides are TGTGCCAGCGGGAGGAACAGGGATAACACCGGGGAGCTGTTTTTT. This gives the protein CASGRNRDNTGELFF.

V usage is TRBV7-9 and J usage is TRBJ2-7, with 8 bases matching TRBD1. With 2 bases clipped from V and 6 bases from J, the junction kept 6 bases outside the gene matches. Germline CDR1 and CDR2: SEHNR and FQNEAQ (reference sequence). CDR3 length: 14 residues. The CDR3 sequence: CASSLTGGFSEQYF. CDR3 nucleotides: TGTGCCAGCAGCTTAACAGGGGGATTCTCCGAGCAGTACTTC.

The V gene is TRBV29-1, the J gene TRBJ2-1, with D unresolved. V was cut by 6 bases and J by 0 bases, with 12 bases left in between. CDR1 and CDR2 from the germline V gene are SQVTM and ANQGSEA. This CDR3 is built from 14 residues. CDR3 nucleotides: TGCAGCGTAGCGACTTTCCGCTCCTACAATGAGCAGTTCTTC. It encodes CSVATFRSYNEQFF.

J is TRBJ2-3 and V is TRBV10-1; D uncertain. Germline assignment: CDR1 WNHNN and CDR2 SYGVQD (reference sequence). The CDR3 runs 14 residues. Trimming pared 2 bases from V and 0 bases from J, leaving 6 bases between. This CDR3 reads CASSEGGSTDTQYF. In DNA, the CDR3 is TGCGCCAGCAGTGAGGGCGGAAGCACAGATACGCAGTATTTT.

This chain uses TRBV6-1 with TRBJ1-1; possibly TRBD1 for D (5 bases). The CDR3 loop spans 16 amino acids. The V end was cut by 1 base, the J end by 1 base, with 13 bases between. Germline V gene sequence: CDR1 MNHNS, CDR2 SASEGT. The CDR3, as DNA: TGTGCCAGCAGTGAAGGTCCCAATAGGGGGAACACTGAAGCTTTCTTT. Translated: CASSEGPNRGNTEAFF.

CDR3 sequence (DNA): TGTGCCAGCCCGGACAGGCCCTCAAACCGGGGCCGTCGTTTATTCGCTAACTATGGCTACACCTTC. Its translation is CASPDRPSNRGRRLFANYGYTF. The chain joins TRBV21-1 to TRBJ1-2; the table assigns TRBD1, which was not confirmed against the DNA. TRBV21-1 corresponds to a pseudogene. This CDR3 region has 22 residues.

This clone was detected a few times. This CDR3 reads CAISRQGTTQPQHF. As DNA, the CDR3 is TGTGCCATCAGCAGACAGGGTACTACTCAGCCCCAGCATTTT. The rearrangement uses TRBV10-3 and TRBJ1-5, with 7 bases fitting TRBD1. With 6 bases clipped from V and 6 bases from J, the junction kept 8 bases outside the gene matches. CDR3 length: 14 residues. Germline V gives CDR1 ENHRY, CDR2 SYGVKD.

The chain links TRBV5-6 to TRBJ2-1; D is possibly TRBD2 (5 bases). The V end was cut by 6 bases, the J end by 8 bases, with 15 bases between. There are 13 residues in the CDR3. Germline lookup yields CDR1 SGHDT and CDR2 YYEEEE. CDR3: CASNSLGGDEQFF. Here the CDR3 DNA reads TGTGCCAGCAACTCCCTAGGAGGCGATGAGCAGTTCTTC.

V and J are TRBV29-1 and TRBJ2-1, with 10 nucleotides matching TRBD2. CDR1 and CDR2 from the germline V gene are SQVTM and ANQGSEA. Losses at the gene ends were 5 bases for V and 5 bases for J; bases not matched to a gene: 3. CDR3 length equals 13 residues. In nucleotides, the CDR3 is TGCAGCGTTTTAACTAGCGGGGACAATGAGCAGTTCTTC. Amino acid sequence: CSVLTSGDNEQFF.

CDR3 protein: CASSSPGLAGARQYF. In DNA form, the CDR3 reads TGTGCCAGCAGTTCCCCGGGCCTAGCGGGAGCCAGGCAGTACTTC. V usage is TRBV28 and J usage is TRBJ2-7; TRBD2 aligns across 10 bases. The V gene end was trimmed by 4 bases and the J gene end by 9 bases; junction bases not matched to a gene: 12. This CDR3 has 15 residues. The germline V gene has CDR1 MDHEN and CDR2 SYDVKM.

The CDR3 DNA is TGTGCCAGCTCGGAGGGTGAGCAGTTCTTC. This encodes CASSEGEQFF. This chain connects TRBV2 to TRBJ2-1; maybe TRBD2 (6 bases). The germline gives CDR1 SNHLY, CDR2 FYNNEI. The CDR3 spans 10 residues. Trimming cost V 8 bases and J 9 bases, with 8 bases left between them. Complete variable domain (other parts from reference TRBV2 and TRBJ2-1): EPEVTQTPSHQVTQMGQEVILRCVPISNHLYFYWYRQILGQKVEFLVSFYNNEISEKSEIFDDQFSVERPDGSNFTLKIRSTKLEDSAMYFCASSEGEQFFGPGTRLTVL.

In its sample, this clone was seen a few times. This chain's CDR3 is CASSLNGDRNTEAFF. In DNA, the CDR3 is TGTGCCAGCAGCTTAAACGGCGACAGGAACACTGAAGCTTTCTTT. The rearrangement links TRBV7-9 to TRBJ1-1; a weak D match, TRBD1 (5 bases). There are 15 residues in the CDR3. V lost 2 bases to trimming and J lost 1 base, with 11 bases between them. Looked up from germline, CDR1 is SEHNR and CDR2 is FQNEAQ (reference sequence).

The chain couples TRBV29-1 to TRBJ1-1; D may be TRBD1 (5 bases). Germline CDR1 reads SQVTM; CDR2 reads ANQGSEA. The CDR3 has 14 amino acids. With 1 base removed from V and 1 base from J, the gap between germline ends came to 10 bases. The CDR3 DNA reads TGCAGCGTTGAAGTCGGGGGTGAGAACACTGAAGCTTTCTTT. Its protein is CSVEVGGENTEAFF.

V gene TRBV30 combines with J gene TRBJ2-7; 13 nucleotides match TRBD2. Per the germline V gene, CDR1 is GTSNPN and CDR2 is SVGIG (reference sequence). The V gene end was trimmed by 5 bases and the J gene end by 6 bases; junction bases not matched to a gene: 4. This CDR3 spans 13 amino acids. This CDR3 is CAWGLAGVAEQYF. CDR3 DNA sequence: TGTGCCTGGGGACTAGCGGGAGTAGCCGAGCAGTACTTC.

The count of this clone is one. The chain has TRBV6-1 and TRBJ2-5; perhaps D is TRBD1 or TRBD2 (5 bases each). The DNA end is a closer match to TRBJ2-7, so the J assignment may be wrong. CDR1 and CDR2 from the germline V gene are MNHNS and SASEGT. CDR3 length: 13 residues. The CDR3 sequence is CASGEGRSNEQYF. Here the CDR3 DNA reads TGTGCCAGCGGAGAGGGGCGCTCGAACGAGCAGTACTTC.

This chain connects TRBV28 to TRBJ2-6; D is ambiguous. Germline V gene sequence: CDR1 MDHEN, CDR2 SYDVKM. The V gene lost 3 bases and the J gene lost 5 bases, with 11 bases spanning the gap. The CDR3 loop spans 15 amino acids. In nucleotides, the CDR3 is TGTGCCAGCAGTTTTAGGCCTCCCTGGGCCAACGTCCTGACTTTC. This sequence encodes CASSFRPPWANVLTF.